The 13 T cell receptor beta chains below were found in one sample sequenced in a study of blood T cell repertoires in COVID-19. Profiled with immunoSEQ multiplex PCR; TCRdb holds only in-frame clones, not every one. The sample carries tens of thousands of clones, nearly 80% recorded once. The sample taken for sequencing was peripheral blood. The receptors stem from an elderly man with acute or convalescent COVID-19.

The CDR3 coding sequence is TGCGCCAGCAGCCATGCCTCAGGGGGGCAAGGCTACACCTTC. It translates to CASSHASGGQGYTF. The chain joins TRBV4-1 to TRBJ1-2; 7 bases agree with TRBD1. This CDR3 spans 14 amino acids. With V trimmed by 3 bases and J by 8 bases, 9 bases remained unmatched. The germline CDR1 and CDR2 sequences are MGHRA and YSYEKL.

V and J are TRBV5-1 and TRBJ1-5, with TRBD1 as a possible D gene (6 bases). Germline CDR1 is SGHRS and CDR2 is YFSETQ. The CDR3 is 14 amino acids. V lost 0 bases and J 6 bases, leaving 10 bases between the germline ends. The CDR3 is CASSLEGGTQPQHF. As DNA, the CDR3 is TGCGCCAGCAGCTTGGAGGGGGGGACTCAGCCCCAGCATTTT.

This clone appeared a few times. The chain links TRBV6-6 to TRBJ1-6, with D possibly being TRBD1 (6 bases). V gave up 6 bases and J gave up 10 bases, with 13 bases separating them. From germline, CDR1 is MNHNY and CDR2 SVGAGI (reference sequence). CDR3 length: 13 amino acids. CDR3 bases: TGTGCCAGCAGGAGGGGGAGCGGATCACCCCTCCACTTT. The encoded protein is CASRRGSGSPLHF.

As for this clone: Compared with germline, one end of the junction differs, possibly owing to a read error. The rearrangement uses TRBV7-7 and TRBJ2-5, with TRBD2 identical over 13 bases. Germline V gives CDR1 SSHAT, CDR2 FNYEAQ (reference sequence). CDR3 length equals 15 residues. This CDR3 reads CASRPLAGGRETQYF. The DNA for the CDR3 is TGTGCTAGCAGGCCACTAGCGGGGGGGCGAGAGACCCAGTACTTC.

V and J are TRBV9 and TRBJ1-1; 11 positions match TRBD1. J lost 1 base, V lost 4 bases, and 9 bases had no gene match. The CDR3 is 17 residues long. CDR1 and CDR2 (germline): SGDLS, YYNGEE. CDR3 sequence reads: CASSSRTGGVGNTEAFF. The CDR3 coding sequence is TGTGCCAGCAGCTCACGGACAGGGGGCGTGGGGAACACTGAAGCTTTCTTT.

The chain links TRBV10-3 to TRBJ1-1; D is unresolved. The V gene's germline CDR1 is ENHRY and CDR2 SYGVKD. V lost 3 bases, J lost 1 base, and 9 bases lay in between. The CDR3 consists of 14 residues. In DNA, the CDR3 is TGTGCCATCAGTGAAAACAGCCGGAACACTGAAGCTTTCTTT. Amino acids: CAISENSRNTEAFF.

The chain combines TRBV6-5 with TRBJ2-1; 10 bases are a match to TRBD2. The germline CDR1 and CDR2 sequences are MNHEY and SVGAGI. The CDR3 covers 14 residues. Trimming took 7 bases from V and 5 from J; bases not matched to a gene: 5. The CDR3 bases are TGTGCCAGCACACTAGCGGGGATAAACAATGAGCAGTTCTTC. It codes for CASTLAGINNEQFF.

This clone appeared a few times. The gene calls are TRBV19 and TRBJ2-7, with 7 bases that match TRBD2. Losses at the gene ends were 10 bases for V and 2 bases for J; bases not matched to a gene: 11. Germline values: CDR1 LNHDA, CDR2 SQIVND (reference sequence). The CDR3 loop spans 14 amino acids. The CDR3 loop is CATKPRRGTYEQYF. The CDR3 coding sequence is TGTGCCACCAAGCCCCGGCGGGGGACCTACGAGCAGTACTTC.

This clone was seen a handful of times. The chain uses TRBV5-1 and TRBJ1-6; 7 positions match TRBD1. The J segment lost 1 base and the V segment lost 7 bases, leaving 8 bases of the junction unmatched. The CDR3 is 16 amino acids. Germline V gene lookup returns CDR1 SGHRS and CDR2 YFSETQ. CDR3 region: CASSGGQLSYNSPLHF. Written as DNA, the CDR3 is TGCGCCAGCTCCGGGGGACAGCTATCCTATAATTCACCCCTCCACTTT.

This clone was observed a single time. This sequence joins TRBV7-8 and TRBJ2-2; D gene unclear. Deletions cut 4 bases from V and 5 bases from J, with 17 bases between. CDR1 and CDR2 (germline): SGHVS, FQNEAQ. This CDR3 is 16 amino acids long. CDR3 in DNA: TGTGCCAGCAGCTCCTCAGACACTTTATGGACCGGGGAGCTGTTTTTT. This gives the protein CASSSSDTLWTGELFF.

The CDR3 reads CASSLVSSGGEETQYF. Written as DNA, the CDR3 is TGCGCCAGCAGCTTGGTTTCTAGCGGGGGGGAAGAGACCCAGTACTTC. V is TRBV5-1 and J is TRBJ2-5; 12 nucleotides match TRBD2. V lost 0 bases and J lost 3; bases outside the gene matches: 3. The CDR3 totals 16 residues. Looked up from germline, CDR1 is SGHRS and CDR2 is YFSETQ.

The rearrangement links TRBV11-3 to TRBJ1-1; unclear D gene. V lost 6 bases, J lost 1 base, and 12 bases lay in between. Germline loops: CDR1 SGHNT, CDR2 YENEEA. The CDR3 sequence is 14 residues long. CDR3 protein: CASSRGGQNTEAFF. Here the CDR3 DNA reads TGTGCCAGCAGTCGGGGAGGGCAGAACACTGAAGCTTTCTTT.

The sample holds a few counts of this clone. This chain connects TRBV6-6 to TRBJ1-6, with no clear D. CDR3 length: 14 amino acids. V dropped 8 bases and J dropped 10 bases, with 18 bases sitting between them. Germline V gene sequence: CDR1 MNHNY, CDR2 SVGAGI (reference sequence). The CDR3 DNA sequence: TGTGCCAGCGGGGAGGAGATGGGGAGGTCACCCCTCCACTTT. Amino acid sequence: CASGEEMGRSPLHF.